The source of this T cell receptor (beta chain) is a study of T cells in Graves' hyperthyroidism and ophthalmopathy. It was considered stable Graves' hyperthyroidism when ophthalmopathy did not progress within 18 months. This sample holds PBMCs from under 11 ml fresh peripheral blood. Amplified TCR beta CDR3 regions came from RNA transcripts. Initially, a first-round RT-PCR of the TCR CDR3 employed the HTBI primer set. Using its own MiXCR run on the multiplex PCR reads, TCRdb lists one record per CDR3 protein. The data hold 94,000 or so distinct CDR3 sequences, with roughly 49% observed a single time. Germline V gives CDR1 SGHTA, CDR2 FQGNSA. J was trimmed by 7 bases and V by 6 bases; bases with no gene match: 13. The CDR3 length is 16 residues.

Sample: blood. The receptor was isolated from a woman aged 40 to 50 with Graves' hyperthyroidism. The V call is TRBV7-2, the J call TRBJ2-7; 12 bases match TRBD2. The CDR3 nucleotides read TGTGCCAGCAGTTTTTCTAGCGGGAGGGGAACCGGGGAGCAGTACTTC. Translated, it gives CASSFSSGRGTGEQYF.